A selection of T cell receptor beta chains follows, all from one sample in a study of metastatic and nonmetastatic thyroid tumors. TCRdb re-called the PCR reads with MiXCR. Here the sample spans some 17,000 clones, under 30% being singletons. The source material was adjacent normal tissue. These receptors all come from a female donor with papillary thyroid cancer or a benign thyroid nodule (not recorded which). Some clones in this sample may be carry-over from other donors' samples. CDR3s include the opening cysteine and the closing phenylalanine or tryptophan. The D gene is left open where the match is weak. Not every row has a clone size; where given, it reads once, few, many or a size class.

d_call,clone_size,v_call,j_call,cdr3_nt,cdr3_aa
NA,few,TRBV24-1,TRBJ1-3,TGTGCCACCAGTGGGGACTCTGGAAACACCATATATTTT,CATSGDSGNTIYF
NA,medium-sized,TRBV7-2,TRBJ1-3,TGTGCCAGCAGCTTACAACGGGACTCTGGAAACACCATATATTTT,CASSLQRDSGNTIYF
NA,NA,TRBV30,TRBJ1-1,TGTGCCTGGAGGTCTGCGGGGTCCGTCGCTGAAGCTTTCTTT,CAWRSAGSVAEAFF
TRBD2,NA,TRBV15,TRBJ2-1,TGTGCCACCAGCAGAGTCCCTTTAGCGGGGGGGTGGAATGAGCAGTTCTTC,CATSRVPLAGGWNEQFF
TRBD1,once,TRBV7-9,TRBJ1-2,TGTGCCAGCAGCTTGCCCGGACAGGGGGTATATGGCTACACCTTC,CASSLPGQGVYGYTF
TRBD1,NA,TRBV5-5,TRBJ1-2,TGTGCCAGCAGATCGGAGGGGGACAGGGGACTTGGCTACACCTTC,CASRSEGDRGLGYTF
NA,few,TRBV27,TRBJ1-6,TGTGCCAGCAGTTCTGAGTTTAGCAAGCGATCACCCCTCCACTTT,CASSSEFSKRSPLHF
NA,NA,TRBV4-1,TRBJ1-2,TGCGCCAGCAGCCAAGAGTCAGGGGCCCAGGGATGGTATGGCTACACCTTC,CASSQESGAQGWYGYTF
TRBD1,few,TRBV7-3,TRBJ2-3,TGTGCCAGCAGCTCGAGACAGGGGGCGAGGTCCGATACGCAGTATTTT,CASSSRQGARSDTQYF
TRBD1,few,TRBV27,TRBJ2-2,TGTGCCAGCAGTCTCTCCGTGACAGGGGACGGGGAGCTGTTTTTT,CASSLSVTGDGELFF
TRBD2,once,TRBV11-2,TRBJ2-3,TGTGCCAGCAGCTTGGATAGCGGGAGGGGAGATACGCAGTATTTT,CASSLDSGRGDTQYF
NA,NA,TRBV6-2/TRBV6-3,TRBJ1-1,TGTGCCAGCAGTTACTCCGGAGTGGGGAGGACTGAAGCTTTCTTT,CASSYSGVGRTEAFF
NA,NA,TRBV7-8,TRBJ2-2,TGTGCCAGCAGTCCCATAAGTAACACCGGGGAGCTGTTTTTT,CASSPISNTGELFF
NA,few,TRBV6-1,TRBJ2-7,TGTGCCAGCAGTGAAGGTTTTATAGGAGGGGTCCCATCCTACGAGCAGTACTTC,CASSEGFIGGVPSYEQYF
NA,few,TRBV6-1,TRBJ2-7,TGTGCCAGCAGGACTGGCCTCCTCTCCTACGAGCAGTACTTC,CASRTGLLSYEQYF
NA,few,TRBV11-2,TRBJ1-2,TGTGCCAGCAGCTTATTTGGGACTAGCGGGAGGGGCTATGGCTACACCTTC,CASSLFGTSGRGYGYTF
TRBD1,few,TRBV6-2/TRBV6-3,TRBJ1-5,TGTGCCAGCAGGGGACAGTCGTATAGCAATCAGCCCCAGCATTTT,CASRGQSYSNQPQHF
NA,NA,TRBV20-1,TRBJ2-3,TGCAGTGCTTCATCTAGATCAGATACGCAGTATTTT,CSASSRSDTQYF
NA,NA,TRBV18,TRBJ2-7,TGTGCCAACTCACCTTCCCAGGGACAAGGGGCGATCTACGAGCAGTACTTC,CANSPSQGQGAIYEQYF
NA,NA,TRBV6-2/TRBV6-3,TRBJ1-5,TGTGCCAGCAGTTCTCCTGTGCTCTACCCCATTATGACCCAGCATTTT,CASSSPVLYPIMTQHF
NA,NA,TRBV28,TRBJ2-2,TGTGCCAGCAGATCAACCCCTAGGCAGAGTAACACCGGGGAGCTGTTTTTT,CASRSTPRQSNTGELFF
NA,NA,TRBV12-3/TRBV12-4,TRBJ2-7,TGTGACAGCAGTTTCGACCTCTACGATCATTACTTC,CDSSFDLYDHYF
TRBD1,few,TRBV2,TRBJ1-5,TGTGCCAGCAGCGGGACAGGGAATCAGCCCCAGCATTTT,CASSGTGNQPQHF
NA,NA,TRBV6-2/TRBV6-3,TRBJ2-3,TGTGCCAGCAGTTACCTCGGACCCACAGATACGCAGTATTTT,CASSYLGPTDTQYF
TRBD1,NA,TRBV18,TRBJ1-1,TGTGCCAGCTCCCCTAGACAGGGATTAATGAACACTGAAGCTTTCTTT,CASSPRQGLMNTEAFF
NA,NA,TRBV6-1,TRBJ2-6,TGTGCCAGCATAGGAAGTTCTGGGGCCAACGTCCTGACTTTC,CASIGSSGANVLTF
NA,NA,TRBV28,TRBJ2-7,TGTGCCAGCAATCAGAGGCCCTACGAGCAGTACTTC,CASNQRPYEQYF
NA,few,TRBV5-1,TRBJ2-7,TGCGCCAGCACCCCCTGGGCGGGGGCATCCTACGAGCAGTACTTC,CASTPWAGASYEQYF
TRBD2,NA,TRBV12-5,TRBJ2-3,TGTGCTAGTGGTGGACTAGCGGGAGGAGATACGCAGTATTTT,CASGGLAGGDTQYF
NA,few,TRBV15,TRBJ1-2,TGTGCCACCAGCGGGGGGGGCAGGACATCTTATTATGGCTACACCTTC,CATSGGGRTSYYGYTF
NA,few,TRBV10-3,TRBJ2-1,TGTGCCATCAGTGAGTCTAAGGAGGACAATGAGCAGTTCTTC,CAISESKEDNEQFF
NA,many,TRBV6-1,TRBJ1-2,TGTGCCAGCGCGCAGGGCGCCTATGGCTACACCTTC,CASAQGAYGYTF
TRBD1,few,TRBV20-1,TRBJ1-2,TGCAGTGCTGGGGCAGACAGGGGGCCAGTCCGTGACTATGGCTACACCTTC,CSAGADRGPVRDYGYTF
NA,NA,TRBV7-4,TRBJ1-1,TGTGCCAGCAGCTTGGGGACCGCACACAGGGAAGCTTTCTTT,CASSLGTAHREAFF
NA,NA,TRBV6-1,TRBJ1-2,TGTGCCAGCAGTTCGGGTTTCAACTATGGCTACACCTTC,CASSSGFNYGYTF
NA,NA,TRBV20-1,TRBJ1-1,TGCAGTGCTAGAGAGGGGGCGGACACTGAAGCTTTCTTT,CSAREGADTEAFF
TRBD2,few,TRBV10-1,TRBJ2-1,TGCGCCAGCAGTCCGCGACAGGGAAGGCTAGCGGGAGGGCCAGGGAATGAGCAGTTCTTC,CASSPRQGRLAGGPGNEQFF
NA,NA,TRBV12-3/TRBV12-4,TRBJ2-1,TGTGCCAGCAGTTTAATGGTGTTAGACAGCCAGTTCTTC,CASSLMVLDSQFF
TRBD1,NA,TRBV9,TRBJ2-1,TGTGCCAGCAGCGCCCGGGACAGCCCGTACAATGAGCAGTTCTTC,CASSARDSPYNEQFF
NA,NA,TRBV7-9,TRBJ2-7,TGTGCCAGCAGCTTGGAAGGGCCGATCGAGCAGTACTTC,CASSLEGPIEQYF
TRBD1,few,TRBV3-1,TRBJ1-1,TGTGCCAGCAGCCACGGGGGGACAGCTGAAGCGTTCTTT,CASSHGGTAEAFF
NA,NA,TRBV2,TRBJ1-4,TGTGCCAGCAGTGGGGTTCCAACTAATGAAAAACTGTTTTTT,CASSGVPTNEKLFF
TRBD1,NA,TRBV6-1,TRBJ2-3,TGTGCCAGCCACGACAGGGTTTGGACAGATACGCAGTATTTT,CASHDRVWTDTQYF
NA,few,TRBV10-3,TRBJ2-7,TGTGCCATCGCCTTCGGGGCCTTCAACTACGAGCAGTACTTC,CAIAFGAFNYEQYF
NA,NA,TRBV3-1,TRBJ2-1,TGTGCCAGCAGCCAAGACCCTTCGGGTTTTAATGAGCAGTTCTTC,CASSQDPSGFNEQFF
NA,NA,TRBV11-2,TRBJ2-1,TGTGCCAGCAGCTTAGAGCGGGGTGTTTGGGGTGAGCAGTTCTTC,CASSLERGVWGEQFF
NA,few,TRBV7-9,TRBJ2-7,TGTGCCAGCAGCTTAGCGGGGACGTTCCACGAGCAGTACTTC,CASSLAGTFHEQYF
TRBD1,NA,TRBV4-1,TRBJ2-1,TGCGCCAGCAGCCACCGCCCTATGGACAGGCAGTACAATGAGCAGTTCTTC,CASSHRPMDRQYNEQFF
TRBD1,few,TRBV30,TRBJ2-7,TGTGCCTGGGTTCCTTATATGAGACAGGGTATTTTCGACGAGCAGTACTTC,CAWVPYMRQGIFDEQYF
TRBD1,NA,TRBV5-1,TRBJ2-2,TGCGCCAGCAGCTTCCGGGACAGGGAACGGGAGCTGTTTTTT,CASSFRDRERELFF
TRBD2,large,TRBV6-1,TRBJ2-1,TGTGCCAGCATTAACGACGGACTAGCGGGAGCCGATGGGCAGTTCTTC,CASINDGLAGADGQFF
TRBD1,few,TRBV6-2/TRBV6-3,TRBJ1-2,TGTGCCAGCACCCACGGGACAGGGATGGATGGCTACACCTTC,CASTHGTGMDGYTF
NA,NA,TRBV9,TRBJ2-1,TGTGCCAGCAGCGTAAACCCCAGTACAGACAATGAGCAGTTCTTC,CASSVNPSTDNEQFF
NA,NA,TRBV7-9,TRBJ1-1,TGTGCCAGCAGCACCTCATTTGGACAGTCCGAAGCTTTCTTT,CASSTSFGQSEAFF
NA,few,TRBV10-3,TRBJ1-2,TGTGCCACCGACGAACAGGGTACGAACTATGGCTACACCTTC,CATDEQGTNYGYTF